These 6 T cell receptor beta chains came from one sample sequenced in a study of vaccination and CD4 T cells after COVID-19. Indicated treatment: roughly 10-day PBMC culture with coronavirus spike peptide pools or control peptides (ViraFEST assay). Cultured CD4+ T cell DNA was sequenced using the Oncomine TCR Beta short-read assay. MiXCR was run by TCRdb on the PCR reads, yielding one entry per CDR3 protein. The table lists approximately 15,000 distinct CDR3 sequences, about two fifths of them singletons, with around 6% in the top ten. Antigen specificity for these receptors is unknown. The starting material was CD4+ T cells from blood, cultured in vitro, obtained before SARS-CoV-2 vaccination. These receptor sequences come from a human donor who had recovered from COVID-19.

This clonotype turned up a few times. The J gene is TRBJ2-3, the V gene TRBV7-6; D is ambiguous. V shed 2 bases and J shed 3 bases, with 12 bases lying between them. CDR3 size: 15 residues. Germline V lookup: CDR1 SGHVS, CDR2 FNYEAQ. CDR3 loop: CASSLNRVGTDTQYF. The CDR3 DNA reads as TGTGCCAGCAGCTTAAACCGGGTTGGGACAGATACGCAGTATTTT.

The V gene is TRBV6-1, the J gene TRBJ1-6; D not resolved. V was shortened by 4 bases and J by 6 bases, with 10 bases between the two germline ends. The CDR3 is 14 amino acids. From germline, CDR1 is MNHNS and CDR2 SASEGT. The CDR3 sequence is CASSAPPVNSPLHF. The CDR3 bases are TGTGCCAGCAGTGCTCCCCCGGTTAATTCACCCCTCCACTTT.

The chain employs TRBV30 and TRBJ1-1; maybe TRBD1 (6 bases). Germline lookup yields CDR1 GTSNPN and CDR2 SVGIG (reference sequence). The CDR3 sequence is 14 residues long. Trimming pared 2 bases from V and 2 bases from J, leaving 12 bases between. The CDR3 region is CAWSRGAVNTEAFF. In DNA, the CDR3 is TGTGCCTGGAGTCGGGGGGCGGTTAACACTGAAGCTTTCTTT.

The chain couples TRBV19 to TRBJ1-5; no firm D call. Germline CDR1 and CDR2: LNHDA and SQIVND (reference sequence). V was shortened by 10 bases and J by 3 bases, with 16 bases between the two germline ends. The CDR3 spans 14 residues. The CDR3 bases are TGTGCCACCAGAGAGGGCGGAACCAATCAGCCCCAGCATTTT. It translates to CATREGGTNQPQHF.

The chain combines TRBV20-1 with TRBJ1-2, with D tentatively TRBD1 (5 bases). Germline assignment: CDR1 DFQATT and CDR2 SNEGSKA (reference sequence). This CDR3 is 14 amino acids long. Trimming took off 1 base at V and 3 bases at J, with 12 bases between the two ends. For the CDR3, the DNA is TGCAGTGCTAGAGGGGAGGGGATCGACTATGGCTACACCTTC. The encoded protein is CSARGEGIDYGYTF.

This clonotype was seen more than once but under ten times. The chain couples TRBV6-2 or TRBV6-3 to TRBJ1-5; 7 positions agree with TRBD1. The CDR3 has 16 residues. The germline gives CDR1 MNHEY, CDR2 SVGEGT. V gave up 5 bases and J gave up 0 bases; unmatched junction bases: 7. The CDR3 is CASSALRGFSNQPQHF. CDR3 coding DNA: TGTGCCAGCAGTGCCCTCAGGGGGTTTAGCAATCAGCCCCAGCATTTT.